The 4 T cell receptor beta chains below come from one sample, sequenced in a study of blood T cell repertoires in COVID-19. Assay: immunoSEQ multiplex PCR; the TCRdb copy retains only in-frame clones and omits some. The sample holds approximately 65,000 clones; around 80% are singletons and the top ten take roughly 14%. Sample: peripheral blood. Receptor source: a man older than 75 with acute or convalescent COVID-19.

This clone was counted between two and nine times. The V and J genes are TRBV9 and TRBJ2-3; TRBD2 matches 7 bases. V was pared by 2 bases and J by 3 bases, with 15 bases of the junction left unmatched. The CDR3 consists of 18 residues. CDR1 and CDR2 from the germline V gene are SGDLS and YYNGEE. The CDR3 sequence: CASSVGLAGVGTTDTQYF. DNA for the CDR3: TGTGCCAGCAGCGTGGGTTTGGCGGGAGTCGGAACTACAGATACGCAGTATTTT.

The chain employs TRBV3-1 (or the pseudogene TRBV3-2) and TRBJ2-2, with 8 bases that match TRBD2. With V trimmed by 4 bases and J by 4 bases, 26 bases remained unmatched. The CDR3 is 22 residues long. Germline assignment: CDR1 LGHDT and CDR2 YNNKEL (reference sequence). The CDR3 nucleotides read TGTGCCAGCAGCCCCATAGGATGGAGGAAAAGATGGAGCGGGAGAGTCACCGGGGAGCTGTTTTTT. Translated: CASSPIGWRKRWSGRVTGELFF.

The V gene is TRBV11-2, the J gene TRBJ2-3; 12 bases agree with TRBD2. This CDR3 has 17 amino acids. Trimming took 1 base from V and 4 from J; bases not matched to a gene: 6. Germline CDR1 SGHAT, CDR2 FQNNGV. The CDR3 DNA follows: TGTGCCAGCAGCTTAGCGGGGCTAGCGGGAGGGGCAGATACGCAGTATTTT. Translation gives CASSLAGLAGGADTQYF. The full variable domain, with the rest looked up from reference TRBV11-2 and TRBJ2-3, is EAGVAQSPRYKIIEKRQSVAFWCNPISGHATLYWYQQILGQGPKLLIQFQNNGVVDDSQLPKDRFSAERLKGVDSTLKIQPAKLEDSAVYLCASSLAGLAGGADTQYFGPGTRLTVL.

This rearrangement joins TRBV2 to TRBJ2-1, with D possibly being TRBD2 (7 bases). The germline V gene has CDR1 SNHLY and CDR2 FYNNEI. V lost 1 base to trimming and J lost 7 bases, with 8 bases between them. This CDR3 is built from 13 residues. The chain's CDR3 is CASSEEGGNEQFF. DNA of the CDR3: TGTGCCAGCAGTGAAGAGGGGGGGAATGAGCAGTTCTTC.